The subject of this entry is one T cell receptor (beta chain). This entry belongs to a study of T-cell reconstitution after alpha-beta-depleted transplantation in children. The library targeted TCRbeta and was prepared with unique molecular identifiers. TCRdb fed the PCR reads into MiXCR, producing one record per CDR3 protein. The data contain around 410,000 distinct CDR3 sequences, approximately 10% of them seen just once; the ten biggest clones take up 5% to 6.5%. The V end lost 0 bases, the J end lost 2 bases, and 8 bases lay between the germline ends. Germline V lookup: CDR1 ENHRY, CDR2 SYGVKD. There are 16 residues in the CDR3.

Here the sequenced sample was PBMCs from the stem cell graft donor, taken from the stem cell graft. The receptor was derived from a human donor who donated a stem cell graft to a child with acute myeloid leukemia. The chain recombines TRBV10-3 with TRBJ2-6, with no clear D. CDR3 sequence (DNA): TGTGCCATCAGTGAGTCCGCGACTCCTGGGGCCAACGTCCTGACTTTC. This sequence encodes CAISESATPGANVLTF.